This T cell receptor (beta chain) came from a study of cytotoxic CD8 clonotypes in ibrutinib-treated CLL. Overall study context: Recorded responses included about 25 partial and 2 complete; following median about 70 months, roughly 15 stayed remitted and 12 progressed.

The assay was immunoSEQ multiplex PCR, and TCRdb's table has in-frame clones only and misses some. This sample has approximately 97,000 clones, with about 74% found just once. Whole-study findings and limits: Few clonotypes were public, and these shrank or held steady under treatment. Clonality increased with ibrutinib response but returned toward baseline at progression. Circulating CD8+ T-cell counts were tracked by baseline clonality, which exceeded that of age-matched healthy donors.

Remarks on this clone: Its antigen remains unknown.

This TCR was sampled from a human donor with chronic lymphocytic leukemia. The specimen was PBMCs, collected after 24 months of ibrutinib treatment.

CDR3 loop: CASSSLPGNTEAFF. DNA for the CDR3: TGTGCCAGCAGCTCCCTCCCCGGTAACACTGAAGCTTTCTTT. The V call is TRBV28, the J call TRBJ1-1, with unresolved D. V was trimmed by 6 bases and J by 2 bases, leaving 13 bases between them. This CDR3 has 14 residues. Germline V gene sequence: CDR1 MDHEN, CDR2 SYDVKM.